This entry is about one T cell receptor beta chain. What it binds is not known. Profiling relied on immunoSEQ multiplex PCR, and the TCRdb table lists in-frame clones only, not all of them. The sample consists of 130,000 or so clones, over 90% of them appearing once. This sample was included in a study of T cell responses to AZD1222 COVID-19 vaccine. There are 16 residues in the CDR3. The V end was cut by 6 bases, the J end by 6 bases, with 20 bases between. CDR1 is SGHTA and CDR2 is FQGTGA in the germline V gene. Study-level points and caveats: After two AZD1222 doses, spike-specific TCR breadth and depth rose versus day 0.

This TCR came from an adult in good health. The rearrangement links TRBV7-3 to TRBJ2-2; weak D call: TRBD2 (6 bases). Source: peripheral blood, taken on day 0 of AZD1222 vaccination. CDR3 in DNA: TGTGCCAGCAGTTTGATCGGGACTTCGCAGCCCGGGGAGCTGTTTTTT. Translated, it gives CASSLIGTSQPGELFF. Based on the CDR3 plus reference TRBV7-3 and TRBJ2-2, the full variable domain is GAGVSQTPSNKVTEKGKYVELRCDPISGHTALYWYRQSLGQGPEFLIYFQGTGAADDSGLPNDRFFAVRPEGSVSTLKIQRTERGDSAVYLCASSLIGTSQPGELFFGEGSRLTVL.